This TCR beta chain stems from a study of blood T cell repertoires in COVID-19. As for the study in general: Collection of acute and convalescent COVID-19 samples took place in the United States, Italy and Spain. T cells, B-cell-depleted T cells, or PBMCs supplied cDNA or gDNA.

The germline V gene encodes CDR1 MRHNA and CDR2 SNTAGT. This CDR3 is built from 15 residues. V shed 6 bases, J shed 5 bases, and the junction held 10 bases outside the gene matches. Study processing details: For nucleated cells, counts were estimated from reference gene primer amplification. Clones were read by immunoSEQ multiplex PCR, and TCRdb kept only the in-frame ones, dropping some. That table is the source of V, J and clone size, and D and trimming were worked out from the DNA. This sample has 150,000 to 200,000 clones, with about 87% found just once. The Seattle patients joined while their infection was active and were tracked longitudinally afterward.

The sequence derives from a man in his fifties or sixties with COVID-19, enrolled during active disease. J is TRBJ1-2 and V is TRBV6-4; 9 bases map to TRBD1. Sequencing input: peripheral blood. The CDR3 coding sequence is TGTGCCAGCAGGAACCGGGACAGGGAACTTTATGGCTACACCTTC. The encoded protein is CASRNRDRELYGYTF.